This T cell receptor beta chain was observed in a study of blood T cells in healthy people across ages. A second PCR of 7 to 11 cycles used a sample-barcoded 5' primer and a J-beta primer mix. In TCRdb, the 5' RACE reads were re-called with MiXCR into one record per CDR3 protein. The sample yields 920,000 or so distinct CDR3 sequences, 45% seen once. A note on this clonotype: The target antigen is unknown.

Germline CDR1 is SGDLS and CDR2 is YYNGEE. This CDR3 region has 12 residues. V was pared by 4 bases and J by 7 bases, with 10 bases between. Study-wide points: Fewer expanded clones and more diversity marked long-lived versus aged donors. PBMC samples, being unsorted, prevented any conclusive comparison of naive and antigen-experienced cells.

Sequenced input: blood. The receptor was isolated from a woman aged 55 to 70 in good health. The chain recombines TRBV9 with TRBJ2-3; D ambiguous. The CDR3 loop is CASSKTLNTQYF. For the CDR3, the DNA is TGTGCCAGCAGCAAAACCCTAAATACGCAGTATTTT.